The clone carrying this T cell receptor (beta chain) was seen a handful of times. The target antigen is unknown. This sample was taken from a study of cytomegalovirus exposure and HLA in healthy donors. Study findings and constraints: A list of 150 to 200 TCR beta chains associated with cytomegalovirus was given. Across HLA loci, a later analysis found differing TCR association rates, with DRB1 most and HLA-C fewest. A later analysis reportedly identified an Asian-associated ancestry cluster as carrying fewer N-insertions than the roughly 670-donor mean. Several top significant clusters appeared, in a later analysis, to be linked to common viral pathogens.

The PCR had 60 Vbeta and 13 Jbeta primers. Sequencing used immunoSEQ multiplex PCR; TCRdb keeps in-frame clones, though not all of them. Found here are some 190,000 clones, 60% to 85% of them singletons; the top ten hold around 1.6%. The CDR3 contains 13 residues. Germline V gene lookup returns CDR1 SGHRS and CDR2 YFSETQ. V was cut by 3 bases and J by 1 base, with 7 bases left in between. The clonotype comes from a man aged 18 to 29 in good health and CMV-seronegative. V gene TRBV5-1 combines with J gene TRBJ1-1, with TRBD1 as a possible D gene (6 bases). The sequenced material came from PBMCs. The CDR3 region is CASSWGQNTEAFF. The CDR3 region has the DNA TGCGCCAGCAGCTGGGGACAGAACACTGAAGCTTTCTTT. Full variable domain (missing parts from reference TRBV5-1 and TRBJ1-1): KAGVTQTPRYLIKTRGQQVTLSCSPISGHRSVSWYQQTPGQGLQFLFEYFSETQRNKGNFPGRFSGRQFSNSRSEMNVSTLELGDSALYLCASSWGQNTEAFFGQGTRLTVV.